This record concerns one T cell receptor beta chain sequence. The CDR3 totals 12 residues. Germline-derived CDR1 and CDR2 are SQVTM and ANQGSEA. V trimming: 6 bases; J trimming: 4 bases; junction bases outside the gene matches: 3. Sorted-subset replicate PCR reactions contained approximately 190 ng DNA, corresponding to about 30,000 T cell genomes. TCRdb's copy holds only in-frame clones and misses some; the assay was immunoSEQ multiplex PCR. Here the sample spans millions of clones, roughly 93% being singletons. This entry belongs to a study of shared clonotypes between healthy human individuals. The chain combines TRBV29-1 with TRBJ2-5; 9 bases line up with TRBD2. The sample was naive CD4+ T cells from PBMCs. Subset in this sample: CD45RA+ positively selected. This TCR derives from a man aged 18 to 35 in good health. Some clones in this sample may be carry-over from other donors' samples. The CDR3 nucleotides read TGCAGCGTCCAAGCGGGGGGAGAGACCCAGTACTTC. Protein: CSVQAGGETQYF.